This T cell receptor (beta chain) is drawn from a study of vaccination and CD4 T cells after COVID-19 (dated by TCRdb to between 2021 and 2022). Looking at the study overall: SARS-CoV-2 positivity had been established in the convalescent patients by nasal swab PCR, and mild disease was recorded in several of these patients and severe disease in one. Six males and four females were included in the convalescent cohort, with two Hispanic individuals, seven Caucasians, two Asians and one multiracial person represented. Participants got two doses of the Pfizer-BioNTech BNT162b2 vaccine (n=8) or two doses of the Moderna mRNA-1273 vaccine (n=2). Post-COVID blood samples were collected from convalescent patients a median of around 100 days after diagnosis, with a range of roughly 30 to 161 days. Post-vaccine blood samples were taken a median of about 72 days after the second vaccine dose, with a range of roughly 13 to 250 days. In some eleven COVID-19 convalescent patients and 4 infection-naive healthy vaccine recipients, researchers compared the spike-specific CD4+ TCR repertoire from before mRNA vaccination with the repertoire from after. What the study reported, not specific to this receptor: Only a relatively small number of convalescent patients were included in the study, and early timepoints following natural infection were not analyzed. Of the vaccine-specific clones found in convalescent patients, nearly all (304 of 307) were mono-reactive for SARS-CoV-2 spike instead of being cross-reactive with common cold coronaviruses. Among the post-vaccine SARS-CoV-2-reactive clones in convalescent patients, a median 86.3% showed up only after vaccination, which suggests vaccine-specific priming. The median count of SARS-CoV-2-reactive clonotypes went up from 20 to 25 after infection to a few dozen after vaccination, although the change was not significant.

With regard to this clonotype: Its antigen specificity is not known. Base quality data are lacking; no much larger clone is found one base away.

Library creation used PCR. TCRdb names Illumina iSeq 100 as the instrument used. Per the source publication's procedure: Non-productive sequences were removed, and CDR3s that did not start with C, did not end with F or W, or were shorter than 7 amino acids were discarded. Using R version 3.6.1, CDR3 homology was evaluated through Levenshtein distances (stringdist) along with unrooted phylogenetic trees (ape). TCRdb handled the public reads itself, with Q25 trimming in fastp and clone calling in MiXCR, and kept productive beta chains. Entries are consolidated by CDR3 protein sequence, retaining the most common genes and DNA. TCRdb, not the authors, supplied the V and J calls. The sample table contains approximately 20,000 distinct CDR3 sequences; only one count was recorded for around three fifths of them. The ten top clones hold 1.1% of the sample. Looking up the germline V gene yields CDR1 SGHTA and CDR2 FQGNSA. Measured from the cysteine to the phenylalanine, the CDR3 is 15 residues long. Left in the record is the CDR3 DNA by itself, 45 bases read in frame from the first base. Deletion took 5 bases off V and 2 bases off J, with a span of 16 bases between the germline ends.

The convalescent patients' positive SARS-CoV-2 PCR tests were from March to December 2020, which was before the Alpha, Beta and Delta variants emerged in the United States. PBMCs were separated from whole blood using Ficoll-Paque Plus gradient centrifugation and then either used fresh or cryopreserved at -140C. The receptor's source is a human donor who had recovered from COVID-19. The V and J genes are TRBV7-2 and TRBJ2-7, with the D segment identity uncertain. The material sequenced was CD4+ T cells from blood, taken after SARS-CoV-2 vaccination. The DNA reads as follows: TGTGCCAGCAGCGCAGCCCCGGTAGGGACCTACGAGCAGTACTTC. It translates to CASSAAPVGTYEQYF. The CDR3, completed at both ends by the reference TRBV7-2 and TRBJ2-7 genes, gives the full variable domain GAGVSQSPSNKVTEKGKDVELRCDPISGHTALYWYRQSLGQGLEFLIYFQGNSAPDKSGLPSDRFSAERTGGSVSTLTIQRTQQEDSAVYLCASSAAPVGTYEQYFGPGTRLTVT.